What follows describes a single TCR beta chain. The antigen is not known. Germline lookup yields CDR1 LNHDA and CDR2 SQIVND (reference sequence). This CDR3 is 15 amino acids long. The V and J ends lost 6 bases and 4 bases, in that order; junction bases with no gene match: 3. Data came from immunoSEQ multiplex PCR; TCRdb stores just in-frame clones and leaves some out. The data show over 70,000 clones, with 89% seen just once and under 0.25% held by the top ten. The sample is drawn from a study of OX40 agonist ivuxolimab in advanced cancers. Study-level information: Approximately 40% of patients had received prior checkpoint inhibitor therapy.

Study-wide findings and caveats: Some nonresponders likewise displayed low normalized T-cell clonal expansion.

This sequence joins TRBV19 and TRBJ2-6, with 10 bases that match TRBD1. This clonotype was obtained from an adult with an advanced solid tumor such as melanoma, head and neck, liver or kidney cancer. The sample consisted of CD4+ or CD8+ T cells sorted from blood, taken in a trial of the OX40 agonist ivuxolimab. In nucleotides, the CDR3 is TGTGCCAGTAGCCGACAGGGGGCCGGGGCCAACGTCCTGACTTTC. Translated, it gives CASSRQGAGANVLTF.